Relative to its sample, the clone carrying this T cell receptor (delta chain) is medium-sized. The same CDR3 also results from other DNA sequences found in this sample. TCRdb processed the multiplex PCR reads again with the CATT caller. The data show about 1,300 delta-chain clones, roughly 0.9% seen once. Germline loops: CDR1 TSWWSYY, CDR2 QGS. The CDR3 extends over 16 amino acids. The V segment lost 5 bases and the J segment 0 bases; nucleotides outside the gene matches: 9. Genomic DNA from isolated PBMCs served as the sequencing template. This record comes from a study of gamma delta lymphoproliferative disorders and STAT genes. Study context: Delta libraries were made per EuroClonality-NGS working group procedure.

Sequencing was done on a sample of blood. The sequence derives from a human donor in good health. The V and J genes are TRDV1 and TRDJ1, with TRDD3 matching over 7 bases. The CDR3 here is CALGTTGGSYTDKLIF. CDR3 nucleotides: TGTGCTCTTGGGACTACGGGGGGATCCTACACCGATAAACTCATCTTT.